The next 23 T cell receptor beta chains were all read from a single sample in a study of T cell repertoires in cytomegalovirus infection (dated by TCRdb to the late 2010s). For these TCRs, the target antigens are not known. Interpreted using the paper, the treatment or condition label stands for: in vitro stimulation with specific CMV peptide epitopes to enrich CMV-specific T cells. The sequencer was an Illumina HiSeq 1500. Through fastp at Q25 and MiXCR, TCRdb rebuilt clones from the public reads, retaining in-frame beta chains. Each CDR3 protein appears once, grouped with its most common genes and DNA. The sample yields some 940,000 distinct CDR3 sequences; less than 40% were counted once. Together, the top ten hold 11% to 15% of the sample. Sequencing used cultured CD8+ T cells from PBMCs, obtained from culture after CMV antigen stimulation. The receptors were gathered from a human donor in good health (CMV status not recorded). Some clones in this sample may be carry-over from other donors' samples.

There are a few counts of this clonotype. The chain joins TRBV7-2 to TRBJ2-4; 10 positions match TRBD2. The CDR3 sequence is 18 residues long. V lost 5 bases, J lost 0 bases, and 10 bases stayed unmatched. CDR1 and CDR2 from the germline V gene are SGHTA and FQGNSA. DNA of the CDR3: TGTGCCAGCAGCCCATCGGGGCTAGCGGGGGTAGCCAAAAACATTCAGTACTTC. This sequence encodes CASSPSGLAGVAKNIQYF.

At least ten counts were recorded for this clonotype. This chain links TRBV6-1 with TRBJ1-1; D is perhaps TRBD1 (5 bases). The CDR3 covers 12 residues. V lost 5 bases and J lost 9, with 13 bases in between. Per germline, CDR1 MNHNS and CDR2 SASEGT. CDR3 region: CASSQGPLKAFF. In DNA, the CDR3 is TGTGCCAGCAGTCAGGGACCTTTAAAAGCTTTCTTT.

This clonotype turned up a few times. V gene TRBV7-9 combines with J gene TRBJ2-1; TRBD1 might be the D (5 bases). Deletions cut 5 bases from V and 6 bases from J, with 8 bases between. Germline values: CDR1 SEHNR, CDR2 FQNEAQ (reference sequence). The CDR3 contains 12 residues. This chain's CDR3 is CASSQRGNEQFF. CDR3 DNA: TGTGCCAGCAGCCAAAGGGGCAATGAGCAGTTCTTC.

This clonotype was counted between two and nine times. The CDR3 here is CASSTLAGGPETQYF. The CDR3 nucleotides read TGTGCCAGCAGCACGCTAGCGGGGGGGCCAGAGACCCAGTACTTC. The gene calls are TRBV7-6 and TRBJ2-5, with 12 bases lining up with TRBD2. CDR3 size: 15 residues. Germline loops: CDR1 SGHVS, CDR2 FNYEAQ. J gave up 4 bases and V 5 bases, and 5 bases lay outside the gene matches. Using reference TRBV7-6 and TRBJ2-5 for the parts outside the CDR3, the full variable domain is GAGVSQSPRYKVTKRGQDVALRCDPISGHVSLYWYRQALGQGPEFLTYFNYEAQQDKSGLPNDRFSAERPEGSISTLTIQRTEQRDSAMYRCASSTLAGGPETQYFGPGTRLLVL.

With regard to this clonotype: Possible read error: a much larger clone is one base away. This chain's CDR3 is CVSMMTGGTEAFF. CDR3 DNA: TGTGTCAGCATGATGACAGGTGGGACTGAAGCTTTCTTT. This chain uses TRBV7-6 with TRBJ1-1; TRBD1 might be the D (6 bases). Germline assignment: CDR1 SGHVS and CDR2 FNYEAQ. The CDR3 length is 13 residues. Drawing the rest from reference TRBV7-6 and TRBJ1-1, the complete variable domain is GAGVSQSPRYKVTKRGQDVALRCDPISGHVSLYWYRQALGQGPEFLTYFNYEAQQDKSGLPNDRFSAERPEGSISTLTIQRTEQRDSAMYRCVSMMTGGTEAFFGQGTRLTVV.

In this sample, this clonotype turned up a few times. V and J are TRBV2 and TRBJ1-1; 11 nucleotides match TRBD1. Germline CDR1 and CDR2: SNHLY and FYNNEI. After removal of 10 bases from V and 4 bases from J, the junction contained 17 bases not matched to a gene. The CDR3 is 17 amino acids. The CDR3 sequence is CAKLRGPGQGVGTEAFF. CDR3 nucleotide sequence: TGTGCCAAGCTGAGGGGCCCGGGACAGGGGGTCGGCACTGAAGCTTTCTTT.

This clonotype was detected ten times or more. The chain combines TRBV4-3 with TRBJ2-1, with 8 bases aligning to TRBD1. This CDR3 region has 16 residues. Per germline, CDR1 LGHNA and CDR2 YSLEER. J lost 6 bases, V lost 3 bases, and 10 bases had no gene match. CDR3: CASSQSQGALRNEQFF. In DNA, the CDR3 is TGCGCCAGCAGCCAGTCCCAGGGGGCGCTTCGCAATGAGCAGTTCTTC.

In its sample, this clonotype was seen many times. V and J are TRBV7-2 and TRBJ1-5, with D unclear. Trimming cost V 2 bases and J 3 bases, with 11 bases left between them. The CDR3 spans 15 residues. Germline V gives CDR1 SGHTA, CDR2 FQGNSA. The CDR3, as DNA: TGTGCCAGCAGCTTAAACAGAAGGGTCAATCAGCCCCAGCATTTT. Amino acid sequence: CASSLNRRVNQPQHF. The whole variable domain, remainder taken from reference TRBV7-2 and TRBJ1-5, is GAGVSQSPSNKVTEKGKDVELRCDPISGHTALYWYRQSLGQGLEFLIYFQGNSAPDKSGLPSDRFSAERTGGSVSTLTIQRTQQEDSAVYLCASSLNRRVNQPQHFGDGTRLSIL.

The V gene is TRBV7-9, the J gene TRBJ2-1, with 8 positions matching TRBD2. Germline trimming cut 2 bases from V and 4 bases from J; bases unmatched to any gene: 7. The CDR3 length is 16 residues. The V gene's germline CDR1 is SEHNR and CDR2 FQNEAQ (reference sequence). This CDR3 is CASSLPGGGGYNEQFF. The CDR3 nucleotides are TGTGCCAGCAGCTTACCCGGGGGGGGGGGTTACAATGAGCAGTTCTTC.

The chain uses TRBV7-6 and TRBJ2-7, with TRBD2 as a possible D gene (7 bases). The V gene lost 5 bases and the J gene lost 3 bases, with 14 bases spanning the gap. This CDR3 has 14 residues. Germline V gene sequence: CDR1 SGHVS, CDR2 FNYEAQ. The CDR3 coding sequence is TGTGCCAGCAGCCTGGGGGGGCCCTACTACGAGCAGTACTTC. This gives the protein CASSLGGPYYEQYF.

A note on this clonotype: Its ends do not fully match the called genes, so a read error is possible. The gene calls are TRBV6-6 and TRBJ2-2, with D unclear. The germline V gene encodes CDR1 MNHNY and CDR2 SVGAGI (reference sequence). The CDR3 length is 16 residues. CDR3 in amino acids: CASIYVRRKNTGELFF. The CDR3 region has the DNA TGTGCCAGCATTTACGTTCGACGTAAGAACACCGGGGAGCTGTTTTTT.

This clonotype showed up many times. This sequence joins TRBV7-8 and TRBJ2-1; TRBD1 might be the D (7 bases). CDR3 size: 14 residues. V gave up 5 bases and J gave up 9 bases, with 17 bases separating them. Germline V gene sequence: CDR1 SGHVS, CDR2 FQNEAQ. CDR3 amino acids: CASSPLGGGSEQFF. The CDR3 DNA sequence: TGTGCCAGCAGCCCCCTTGGAGGGGGCAGTGAGCAGTTCTTC.

V is TRBV15 and J is TRBJ2-7; the match to TRBD1 covers 10 bases. The germline V gene has CDR1 LNHNV and CDR2 YYDKDF (reference sequence). The CDR3 covers 16 residues. Trimming at V came to 3 bases and at J to 4 bases, leaving 9 bases not matched to a gene. The CDR3 sequence is CATSSPGTGDTYEQYF. CDR3 bases: TGTGCCACCAGCAGTCCCGGGACAGGGGATACTTACGAGCAGTACTTC. The variable domain in full, completed from reference TRBV15 and TRBJ2-7, reads DAMVIQNPRYQVTQFGKPVTLSCSQTLNHNVMYWYQQKSSQAPKLLFHYYDKDFNNEADTPDNFQSRRPNTSFCFLDIRSPGLGDTAMYLCATSSPGTGDTYEQYFGPGTRLTVT.

This clonotype has more than one count but fewer than ten. The J gene is TRBJ2-7, the V gene TRBV7-9; TRBD1 agrees at 7 bases. The CDR3 covers 15 residues. The germline V gene encodes CDR1 SEHNR and CDR2 FQNEAQ (reference sequence). The ends lost 4 bases at V and 3 bases at J; junction bases unmatched: 9. The CDR3 DNA reads as TGTGCCAGCAGCTCTAGACAGGGCTTTCTCTACGAGCAGTACTTC. Amino acid sequence: CASSSRQGFLYEQYF.

Of note for this clonotype: An end of the junction differs from the germline gene, which may be a read error. This chain joins TRBV11-2 and TRBJ2-5; maybe TRBD1 (5 bases). CDR3 length equals 15 residues. The germline V gene encodes CDR1 SGHAT and CDR2 FQNNGV. Here the CDR3 reads CVSSLYSGPQGTQYF. The CDR3 DNA reads TGTGTCAGCAGCTTATATTCTGGACCTCAGGGGACCCAGTACTTC.

This clonotype was counted once. The gene calls are TRBV11-3 and TRBJ2-6, with D perhaps TRBD1 (6 bases). From germline, CDR1 is SGHNT and CDR2 YENEEA. V dropped 3 bases and J dropped 2 bases, with 17 bases sitting between them. This CDR3 contains 18 residues. CDR3 coding DNA: TGTGCCAGCAGCTTTGGGCCAGGGGCGAGTCCTGGGGCCAACGTCCTGACTTTC. Translated: CASSFGPGASPGANVLTF. The whole variable domain, filled in from reference TRBV11-3 and TRBJ2-6, reads EAGVVQSPRYKIIEKKQPVAFWCNPISGHNTLYWYLQNLGQGPELLIRYENEEAVDDSQLPKDRFSAERLKGVDSTLKIQPAELGDSAVYLCASSFGPGASPGANVLTFGAGSRLTVL.

The gene calls are TRBV18 and TRBJ1-3; maybe TRBD1 (5 bases). The CDR3 covers 16 residues. V was trimmed by 1 base and J by 8 bases, leaving 18 bases between them. The germline gives CDR1 KGHSH, CDR2 LQKENI. The CDR3 sequence is CASSPRKSWDGDTIYF. The CDR3 nucleotides read TGTGCCAGCTCACCACGTAAGAGTTGGGACGGAGACACCATATATTTT.

CDR3 sequence (DNA): TGTGCCAGCACTTCGGGGGGACTACCTTCCTACAATGAGCAGTTCTTC. Amino acid sequence: CASTSGGLPSYNEQFF. V gene TRBV27 combines with J gene TRBJ2-1; 7 positions agree with TRBD2. The CDR3 spans 16 residues. Trimming at V came to 7 bases and at J to 1 base, leaving 10 bases not matched to a gene. Germline V lookup: CDR1 MNHEY, CDR2 SMNVEV (reference sequence).

The chain has TRBV20-1 and TRBJ1-2, with D tentatively TRBD1 (5 bases). The length of the CDR3 is 10 residues. Germline V CDR1 and CDR2: DFQATT, SNEGSKA (reference sequence). With 5 bases removed from V and 8 bases from J, the gap between germline ends came to 9 bases. CDR3 in DNA: TGCAGTGCTTACAAGGGGGGCTACACCTTC. Protein: CSAYKGGYTF.

This clonotype was counted a few times. V usage is TRBV4-3 and J usage is TRBJ2-3; D might be TRBD2 (6 bases). With 0 bases removed from V and 7 bases from J, the gap between germline ends came to 11 bases. The germline gives CDR1 LGHNA, CDR2 YSLEER. The CDR3 is 14 residues long. The CDR3 spells CASSQDPDYNTQYF. The CDR3 bases are TGCGCCAGCAGCCAAGATCCGGACTACAATACGCAGTATTTT.

In this sample, this clonotype turned up many times. The V call is TRBV6-2 or TRBV6-3, the J call TRBJ2-7; possibly TRBD1 or TRBD2 for D (5 bases each). The CDR3 runs 15 residues. Trimming removed 5 bases at V and 3 bases at J, with 17 bases between. Germline CDR1 and CDR2: MNHEY and SVGEGT. CDR3 sequence reads: CASSGTGRGNYEQYF. DNA for the CDR3: TGTGCCAGCAGTGGGACGGGACGCGGAAACTACGAGCAGTACTTC.

The chain combines TRBV7-3 with TRBJ2-1; 8 nucleotides align to TRBD2. V was pared by 2 bases and J by 8 bases, with 11 bases of the junction left unmatched. This CDR3 is built from 16 residues. Germline lookup yields CDR1 SGHTA and CDR2 FQGTGA. The CDR3 nucleotides read TGTGCCAGCAGCTTACCACCCGGGACTAGTACCTATGAGCAGTTCTTC. This sequence encodes CASSLPPGTSTYEQFF.

There are a few counts of this clonotype. This chain links TRBV7-3 with TRBJ2-1; TRBD1 or TRBD2 may be the D gene (5 bases each). Trimming stripped 1 base from V and 2 bases from J, with 12 bases between. The CDR3 length is 16 residues. Germline V gene data show CDR1 as SGHTA and CDR2 as FQGTGA. CDR3 sequence (DNA): TGTGCCAGCAGCTTAATCGGGGTGGGACCCTACAATGAGCAGTTCTTC. Amino acids: CASSLIGVGPYNEQFF.